This TCR beta chain appears in the sequencing data of a study of T-cell memory formation after mild COVID-19. MiXCR, run by TCRdb on the 5' RACE reads, gives a single entry per CDR3 protein. The sample lists about 540,000 distinct CDR3 sequences; about 20% were seen once. J was trimmed by 2 bases and V by 3 bases; bases with no gene match: 5. The germline CDR1 and CDR2 sequences are SGHTA and FQGNSA. This CDR3 contains 15 residues. The sequenced sample was PBMCs or a T cell subset sorted from them (not recorded which). The sequence was collected from an adult woman who had mild COVID-19 (a few samples of this study predate the infection). Cell type and time point are not known. This chain joins TRBV7-2 and TRBJ2-3; TRBD2 aligns across 7 bases. CDR3 DNA sequence: TGTGCCAGCAGCTTGTTAGCGGGTCCCACAGATACGCAGTATTTT. This codes for CASSLLAGPTDTQYF.